This T cell receptor beta chain appears in the sequencing data of a study of T cells in Graves' hyperthyroidism and ophthalmopathy. This CDR3 region has 14 residues. Trimming removed 5 bases at V and 7 bases at J, with 21 bases between. Germline CDR1 is GTSNPN and CDR2 is SVGIG (reference sequence). The investigators amplified TCR beta CDR3 regions from RNA transcripts. A set of HTBI primers served as the primers for a first-round RT-PCR of the TCR CDR3. TCRdb independently ran MiXCR on the multiplex PCR reads; one entry per CDR3 protein. The sample records some 500,000 distinct CDR3 sequences, approximately 16% being singletons. With duration under 3 months, ophthalmopathy was active: Clinical Activity Score at least 3, NOSPECS at least 4.

The sample was blood. This rearrangement joins TRBV30 to TRBJ2-7; D may be TRBD2 (6 bases). The sequence came from a woman aged 25 to 39 with Graves' ophthalmopathy. CDR3 sequence: CAWLDGWTTGEQYF. The DNA of the CDR3 is TGTGCCTGGCTTGATGGTTGGACTACGGGTGAGCAGTACTTC.